This T cell receptor (beta chain) derives from a study of T cell changes during pregnancy in multiple sclerosis. Repertoires were generated with immunoSEQ multiplex PCR, while TCRdb's copy carries only in-frame clones and drops some. Among about 47,000 clones listed, 80% to 95% were seen once. This CDR3 has 15 residues. Germline lookup yields CDR1 SGDLS and CDR2 YYNGEE. V was pared by 3 bases and J by 1 base, with 11 bases between. This specimen was peripheral blood, taken in the third trimester of pregnancy. The gene calls are TRBV9 and TRBJ2-1, with D maybe TRBD2 (6 bases). The sequence came from a female donor with multiple sclerosis, enrolled in a pregnancy study. CDR3 DNA: TGTGCCAGCAGCGGGACTACGTTGTCCTACAATGAGCAGTTCTTC. Translation: CASSGTTLSYNEQFF.